Listed below are T cell receptor beta chains from one sample, sequenced in a study of early T cells in non-severe SARS-CoV-2 infection. One entry per CDR3 protein results from TCRdb running MiXCR on the 5' RACE reads. This table has 43,000 or so distinct CDR3 sequences, almost 7.5% appearing once. What was sequenced was whole blood. The source is an adult who was a healthcare worker with PCR-confirmed SARS-CoV-2 infection or an uninfected control (not recorded which). CDR3s include the opening cysteine and the closing phenylalanine or tryptophan. A D gene is named only where the DNA matches it firmly. Clone size is not always given. Where it is, it says once, few, many or a class for expanded clones.

d_gene	abundance	v_gene	j_gene	CDR3aa	CDR3nt
TRBD2	many	TRBV12-3/TRBV12-4	TRBJ2-3	CASSPGSAGGPDTQYF	TGTGCCAGCAGCCCGGGATCCGCGGGGGGCCCAGATACGCAGTATTTT
NA	NA	TRBV7-8	TRBJ2-1	CASSFRSSYNEQFF	TGTGCCAGCAGCTTCAGAAGCTCCTACAATGAGCAGTTCTTC
NA	few	TRBV11-2	TRBJ2-5	CASREFQETQYF	TGTGCCAGCCGGGAATTCCAAGAGACCCAGTACTTC
TRBD1	few	TRBV10-2	TRBJ1-6	CASRRQGAFSNSPLHF	TGCGCCAGCAGGAGACAGGGGGCATTCAGTAATTCACCCCTCCACTTT
NA	few	TRBV5-1	TRBJ1-1	CASSLGGLNTEAFF	TGCGCCAGCAGCTTGGGAGGGCTGAACACTGAAGCTTTCTTT
NA	many	TRBV9	TRBJ2-3	CASSPRTSPYTQYF	TGTGCCAGCAGCCCCAGGACCTCCCCCTATACGCAGTATTTT
NA	NA	TRBV6-6	TRBJ2-7	CASRRGGLGSYEQYF	TGTGCCAGCAGAAGAGGGGGGCTAGGATCCTACGAGCAGTACTTC
NA	few	TRBV21-1	TRBJ1-5	CASSGTGPSCNQPQHF	TGTGCCAGCAGCGGTACAGGTCCGTCTTGCAATCAGCCCCAGCATTTT
NA	NA	TRBV5-1	TRBJ2-6	CASSLDFDSGANVLTF	TGCGCCAGCAGCTTGGACTTTGACTCTGGGGCCAACGTCCTGACTTTC
TRBD1	NA	TRBV4-2	TRBJ1-6	CASSQGTGINSPLHF	TGTGCCAGCAGCCAAGGGACAGGAATTAATTCACCCCTCCACTTT
NA	few	TRBV7-9	TRBJ1-2	CASSFQGGYTF	TGTGCCAGCAGCTTCCAAGGTGGCTACACCTTC
NA	NA	TRBV4-2	TRBJ2-5	CASSPRLQETQYF	TGTGCCAGCAGCCCCCGGCTTCAAGAGACCCAGTACTTC
NA	NA	TRBV27	TRBJ2-7	CASSLTHPGLYEQYF	TGTGCCAGCAGTCTTACCCACCCAGGATTGTACGAGCAGTACTTC
NA	many	TRBV24-1	TRBJ1-5	CAASSGHFASPQHF	TGTGCCGCCTCATCCGGACACTTCGCGAGTCCCCAGCATTTT
TRBD1	NA	TRBV5-7	TRBJ1-1	CASSSRGGGTEAFF	TGTGCCAGCAGCTCCAGGGGGGGCGGCACTGAAGCTTTCTTT
TRBD2	many	TRBV6-6	TRBJ2-1	CASSFTGGPNEQFF	TGTGCCAGCAGTTTCACGGGGGGGCCAAATGAGCAGTTCTTC
NA	few	TRBV5-1	TRBJ2-1	CASSQDLPGQSTSVF	TGCGCCAGCAGCCAAGATCTACCGGGACAATCAACATCCGTCTTC
NA	NA	TRBV20-1	TRBJ2-3	CSASRTTGTQYF	TGCAGTGCAAGTAGGACGACGGGAACGCAGTATTTT
TRBD1	many	TRBV6-5	TRBJ1-3	CASSRGTAANTIYF	TGTGCCAGCAGTAGAGGGACAGCGGCAAACACCATATATTTT
NA	NA	TRBV6-6	TRBJ2-4	CASTHGVAKNIQYF	TGTGCCAGCACCCACGGGGTGGCCAAAAACATTCAGTACTTC
TRBD1	medium-sized	TRBV18	TRBJ2-5	CASSLGQGPYQETQYF	TGTGCCAGCTCACTTGGACAGGGGCCGTACCAAGAGACCCAGTACTTC
NA	NA	TRBV29-1	TRBJ2-7	CSVAQQYEQYF	TGCAGCGTCGCCCAGCAGTACGAGCAGTACTTC
TRBD2	NA	TRBV5-1	TRBJ2-3	CASSPRLAGDNPTDTQYF	TGCGCCAGCAGCCCAAGACTAGCGGGGGACAATCCCACAGATACGCAGTATTTT
TRBD1	many	TRBV7-9	TRBJ1-1	CASPGGVDPGVNTEAFF	TGTGCCAGCCCAGGGGGGGTCGATCCCGGGGTGAACACTGAAGCTTTCTTT
NA	NA	TRBV18	TRBJ1-4	CASSPPGWEKLFF	TGTGCCAGCTCACCACCAGGTTGGGAAAAACTGTTTTTT
NA	once	TRBV12-3/TRBV12-4	TRBJ1-5	CASSPQGGNQPQHF	TGTGCCAGCAGTCCACAGGGCGGTAATCAGCCCCAGCATTTT
TRBD2	medium-sized	TRBV20-1	TRBJ2-7	CSARGGLASYEQYF	TGCAGTGCTAGGGGGGGACTAGCCTCCTACGAGCAGTACTTC
NA	many	TRBV7-9	TRBJ2-2	CASSSGRVGELFF	TGTGCCAGCAGCTCCGGGCGGGTCGGGGAGCTGTTTTTT
NA	many	TRBV15	TRBJ1-4	CATSPSIGGRGNEKLFF	TGTGCCACCAGCCCTTCCATCGGAGGACGGGGTAATGAAAAACTGTTTTTT
TRBD2	NA	TRBV25-1	TRBJ2-1	CASSLLGGGIEQFF	TGTGCCAGCAGTCTCCTGGGGGGGGGAATCGAGCAGTTCTTC
NA	NA	TRBV7-2	TRBJ2-1	CASSLLGSIGNERFF	TGTGCCAGCAGCTTATTGGGTTCAATCGGGAATGAGCGGTTCTTC
TRBD1	NA	TRBV4-2	TRBJ2-7	CASSQASQGAGEQYF	TGTGCCAGCAGCCAAGCCTCACAGGGGGCTGGAGAGCAGTACTTC
TRBD2	few	TRBV20-1	TRBJ2-5	CSAPAGGPQETQYF	TGCAGTGCCCCAGCGGGGGGGCCCCAAGAGACCCAGTACTTC
TRBD2	many	TRBV20-1	TRBJ2-3	CSARVSGGASDTQYF	TGCAGTGCTAGAGTGAGCGGGGGGGCCTCAGATACGCAGTATTTT
NA	many	TRBV9	TRBJ2-3	CASSVVGFGDTQYF	TGTGCCAGCAGCGTAGTTGGGTTCGGAGATACGCAGTATTTT
TRBD2	NA	TRBV18	TRBJ2-7	CASSPLERGTLSEQYF	TGTGCCAGCTCACCCCTTGAGCGGGGGACTCTATCTGAGCAGTACTTC
TRBD1	few	TRBV5-6	TRBJ2-1	CASSETGAYNEQFF	TGTGCCAGCAGCGAAACAGGGGCCTACAATGAGCAGTTCTTC
NA	NA	TRBV7-2	TRBJ2-3	CASSSSHGLSTDTQYF	TGTGCCAGCAGCTCTTCCCATGGACTTAGCACAGATACGCAGTATTTT
TRBD2	NA	TRBV3-1	TRBJ2-5	CASSQRGREETQYF	TGTGCCAGCAGCCAACGGGGGAGGGAAGAGACCCAGTACTTC
TRBD1	NA	TRBV7-2	TRBJ1-1	CASRYTGTGVSTEAFF	TGTGCCAGCAGATATACCGGGACAGGGGTTTCTACTGAAGCTTTCTTT
TRBD2	few	TRBV10-3	TRBJ2-5	CATAASGGEETQYF	TGTGCCACCGCGGCTAGCGGGGGGGAAGAGACCCAGTACTTC
NA	many	TRBV7-8	TRBJ2-7	CASSLAGQTYEQYF	TGTGCCAGCAGCTTAGCGGGCCAAACCTACGAGCAGTACTTC
NA	many	TRBV12-3/TRBV12-4	TRBJ2-5	CASSSSVKTQYF	TGTGCCAGCAGTTCTAGCGTGAAGACCCAGTACTTC
NA	NA	TRBV12-3/TRBV12-4	TRBJ2-4	CASSLGIAKNIQYF	TGTGCCAGCAGTTTGGGGATAGCCAAAAACATTCAGTACTTC
NA	NA	TRBV29-1	TRBJ2-3	CSVKPYTTGTDTQYF	TGCAGCGTCAAACCATATACGACAGGCACAGATACGCAGTATTTT
TRBD1	few	TRBV7-9	TRBJ2-7	CASSLTPRGTKLSSSYEQYF	TGTGCCAGCAGCTTAACCCCCAGGGGGACCAAACTTTCGAGCTCCTACGAGCAGTACTTC
NA	many	TRBV20-1	TRBJ1-1	CSARDNRILTEAFF	TGCAGTGCTAGAGACAACAGGATCCTGACTGAAGCTTTCTTT
NA	many	TRBV6-5	TRBJ1-1	CASSQSWRSYTEAFF	TGTGCCAGCAGTCAGAGTTGGAGGTCGTACACTGAAGCTTTCTTT
NA	NA	TRBV27	TRBJ1-6	CASSPGADNSPLHF	TGTGCCAGCAGCCCCGGGGCAGACAATTCACCCCTCCACTTT
NA	NA	TRBV27	TRBJ2-3	CASTGTDTQYF	TGTGCCAGCACAGGTACAGATACGCAGTATTTT
NA	NA	TRBV4-2	TRBJ2-5	CASAPTPIDETQYF	TGTGCCAGCGCCCCGACTCCCATAGACGAGACCCAGTACTTC
NA	NA	TRBV28	TRBJ1-2	CASSLGGENYGYTF	TGTGCCAGCAGTTTAGGTGGGGAGAACTATGGCTACACCTTC